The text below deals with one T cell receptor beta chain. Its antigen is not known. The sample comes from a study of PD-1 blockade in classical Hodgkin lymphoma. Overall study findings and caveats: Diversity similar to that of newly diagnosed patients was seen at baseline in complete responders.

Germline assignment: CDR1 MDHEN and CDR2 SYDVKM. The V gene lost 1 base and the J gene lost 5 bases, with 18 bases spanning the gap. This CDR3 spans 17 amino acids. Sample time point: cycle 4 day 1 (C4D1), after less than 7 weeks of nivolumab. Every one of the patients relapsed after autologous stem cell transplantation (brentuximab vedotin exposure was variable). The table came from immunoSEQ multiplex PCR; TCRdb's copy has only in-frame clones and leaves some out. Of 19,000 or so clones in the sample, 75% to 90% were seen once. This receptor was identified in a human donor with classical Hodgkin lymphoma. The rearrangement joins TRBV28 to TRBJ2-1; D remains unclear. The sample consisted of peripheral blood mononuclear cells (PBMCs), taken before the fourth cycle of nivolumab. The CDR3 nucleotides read TGTGCCAGCAGTTTATCCGTGGCTACCCTTACTAACAATGAGCAGTTCTTC. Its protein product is CASSLSVATLTNNEQFF.